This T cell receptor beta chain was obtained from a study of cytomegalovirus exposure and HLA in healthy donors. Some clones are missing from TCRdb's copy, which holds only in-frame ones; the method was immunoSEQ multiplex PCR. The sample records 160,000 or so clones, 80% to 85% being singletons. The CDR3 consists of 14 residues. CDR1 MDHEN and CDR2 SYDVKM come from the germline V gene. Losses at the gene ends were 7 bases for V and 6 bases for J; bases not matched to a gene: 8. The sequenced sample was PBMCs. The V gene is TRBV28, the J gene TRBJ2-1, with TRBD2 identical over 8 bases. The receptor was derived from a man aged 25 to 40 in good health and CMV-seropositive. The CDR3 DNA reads TGTGCCAGCACATGGACGGGACTAGGCAATGAGCAGTTCTTC. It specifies CASTWTGLGNEQFF.